One sample yielded the 31 T cell receptor beta chains listed below, sequenced in a study of blood T cell repertoires in COVID-19. Measured with immunoSEQ multiplex PCR; TCRdb has only the in-frame clones, and not every one. The table has over 85,000 clones, over 80% seen once. Input material: peripheral blood. The receptors come from a human donor in a cohort sampled during active COVID-19.

Here the CDR3 reads CASSQTDRTNHFCEQFF. CDR3 bases: TGCGCCAGCAGTCAGACGGACAGAACCAACCACTTCTGTGAGCAGTTCTTC. This chain joins TRBV23-1 and TRBJ2-1, with D perhaps TRBD1 (6 bases). TRBV23-1 is an ORF, with its function uncertain. This CDR3 contains 17 residues. V gave up 3 bases and J gave up 9 bases, with 24 bases separating them.

The chain employs TRBV25-1 and TRBJ2-5; 8 bases line up with TRBD2. CDR1 and CDR2 (germline): MGHDK, SYGVNS. With V trimmed by 7 bases and J by 4 bases, 8 bases remained unmatched. CDR3 length: 14 residues. In DNA, the CDR3 is TGTGCCAGCACCTCGGCGGGAGGCTTAGAGACCCAGTACTTC. It is translated as CASTSAGGLETQYF.

The CDR3 loop is CASSRMLAGGSYEQYF. The DNA of the CDR3 is TGTGCCAGCAGCCGCATGCTAGCGGGAGGGTCCTACGAGCAGTACTTC. V gene TRBV5-4 combines with J gene TRBJ2-7; TRBD2 matches at 12 bases. Germline trimming cut 4 bases from V and 1 base from J; bases unmatched to any gene: 6. The germline CDR1 and CDR2 sequences are SGHNT and YYREEE (reference sequence). The CDR3 contains 16 residues.

This sequence joins TRBV9 and TRBJ2-1; 14 nucleotides match TRBD2. The V and J ends lost 4 bases and 4 bases, in that order; junction bases with no gene match: 16. The CDR3 loop spans 20 amino acids. Per germline, CDR1 SGDLS and CDR2 YYNGEE. The CDR3 DNA is TGTGCCAGCAGCCATGCGCCAGGGACTAGCGGGAGAGAACGATACAATGAGCAGTTCTTC. It is translated as CASSHAPGTSGRERYNEQFF.

The V gene is TRBV28, the J gene TRBJ1-2, with D unresolved. Trimming shortened V by 2 bases and J by 11 bases, and 12 bases separated the two germline ends. The CDR3 covers 12 residues. Germline values: CDR1 MDHEN, CDR2 SYDVKM. The CDR3 nucleotides read TGTGCCAGCAGTTTAGCCGGTCTCCCTTACACCTTC. As protein: CASSLAGLPYTF.

The rearrangement links TRBV6-6 to TRBJ2-3, with TRBD2 as a possible D gene (6 bases). CDR1 and CDR2 (germline): MNHNY, SVGAGI (reference sequence). V gave up 6 bases and J gave up 1 base, with 14 bases separating them. This CDR3 contains 15 residues. CDR3 sequence reads: CASRSSGGGTDTQYF. Here the CDR3 DNA reads TGTGCCAGCAGGTCCTCGGGCGGGGGCACAGATACGCAGTATTTT.

J is TRBJ2-1 and V is TRBV3-1 (or the pseudogene TRBV3-2); the match to TRBD2 covers 9 bases. The V and J ends lost 2 bases and 5 bases, in that order; junction bases with no gene match: 4. Looked up from germline, CDR1 is LGHDT and CDR2 is YNNKEL (reference sequence). This CDR3 has 15 amino acids. The CDR3 is CASSQLAGADNEQFF. CDR3 in DNA: TGTGCCAGCAGCCAATTAGCGGGAGCTGACAATGAGCAGTTCTTC.

The CDR3 coding sequence is TGTGCCAGCAGCTTCCGGACTAGCGGGAGAGGAGACGACAATGAGCAGTTCTTC. This sequence encodes CASSFRTSGRGDDNEQFF. The chain recombines TRBV11-3 with TRBJ2-1, with 13 nucleotides matching TRBD2. Losses at the gene ends were 3 bases for V and 5 bases for J; bases not matched to a gene: 10. The CDR3 is 18 residues long. Germline V lookup: CDR1 SGHNT, CDR2 YENEEA.

The chain joins TRBV2 to TRBJ1-2; TRBD1 agrees at 8 bases. The CDR3 extends over 15 amino acids. V shed 7 bases, J shed 2 bases, and the junction held 9 bases outside the gene matches. Looked up from germline, CDR1 is SNHLY and CDR2 is FYNNEI. CDR3 nucleotides: TGTGCCAGCACCCCACGGCAGGGGGCGAACTATGGCTACACCTTC. It codes for CASTPRQGANYGYTF.

This chain links TRBV25-1 with TRBJ2-1, with 8 positions matching TRBD2. Looked up from germline, CDR1 is MGHDK and CDR2 is SYGVNS. Trimming removed 4 bases from V and 5 bases from J; junction bases left unmatched: 7. The CDR3 sequence is 15 residues long. CDR3 nucleotide sequence: TGTGCCAGCAGTGGAAGGCGGGAGGAGGACAATGAGCAGTTCTTC. This encodes CASSGRREEDNEQFF. Supplemented by reference TRBV25-1 and TRBJ2-1, the full variable domain reads EADIYQTPRYLVIGTGKKITLECSQTMGHDKMYWYQQDPGMELHLIHYSYGVNSTEKGDLSSESTVSRIRTEHFPLTLESARPSHTSQYLCASSGRREEDNEQFFGPGTRLTVL.

The CDR3 nucleotides read TGTGCCAGCAGCTTATTCGGGAAGAGCACCGAGCAGTACTTC. Protein: CASSLFGKSTEQYF. V is TRBV11-2 and J is TRBJ2-7; TRBD2 is a possible D gene (5 bases). This CDR3 has 14 amino acids. Germline V gene sequence: CDR1 SGHAT, CDR2 FQNNGV. Trimming left V 2 bases short and J 6 bases short, with 14 bases between.

J is TRBJ1-1 and V is TRBV5-5; weak D call: TRBD1 (6 bases). V lost 4 bases and J 7 bases, leaving 14 bases between the germline ends. The germline V gene encodes CDR1 SGHKS and CDR2 YYEKEE (reference sequence). The CDR3 loop spans 13 amino acids. CDR3 nucleotides: TGTGCCAGCAGCCGAAAAATGGACAGTGAAGCTTTCTTT. Translating gives CASSRKMDSEAFF. Drawing the rest from reference TRBV5-5 and TRBJ1-1, the complete variable domain is DAGVTQSPTHLIKTRGQQVTLRCSPISGHKSVSWYQQVLGQGPQFIFQYYEKEERGRGNFPDRFSARQFPNYSSELNVNALLLGDSALYLCASSRKMDSEAFFGQGTRLTVV.

Only a few counts were recorded for this clone. The chain employs TRBV10-3 and TRBJ2-1; maybe TRBD2 (6 bases). The CDR3 contains 14 residues. CDR1 and CDR2 (germline): ENHRY, SYGVKD. Trimming removed 4 bases at V and 4 bases at J, with 11 bases between. The CDR3 coding sequence is TGTGCCATCAGTGTACTAGCTCCGTACAATGAGCAGTTCTTC. Protein product: CAISVLAPYNEQFF.

The chain joins TRBV9 to TRBJ2-7; no firm D call. The CDR3 runs 15 residues. Trimming removed 0 bases at V and 8 bases at J, with 18 bases between. CDR1 is SGDLS and CDR2 is YYNGEE in the germline V gene. The CDR3 spells CASSVEEHPLYQQYF. CDR3 bases: TGTGCCAGCAGCGTAGAGGAGCACCCCCTTTACCAGCAGTACTTC. Looking up the rest from reference TRBV9 and TRBJ2-7 gives the full variable domain: DSGVTQTPKHLITATGQRVTLRCSPRSGDLSVYWYQQSLDQGLQFLIQYYNGEERAKGNILERFSAQQFPDLHSELNLSSLELGDSALYFCASSVEEHPLYQQYFGPGTRLTVT.

This clone appeared once. This sample also contains other DNA sequences that code for the same CDR3. J is TRBJ1-2 and V is TRBV6-5; D not certain. This CDR3 has 13 amino acids. The germline CDR1 and CDR2 sequences are MNHEY and SVGAGI. Trimming took 2 bases from V and 7 from J, leaving 11 bases between them. The CDR3 nucleotides are TGTGCCAGCAGTTACGGTGGGGAGAGTGGCTACACCTTC. Translating it yields CASSYGGESGYTF.

The chain joins TRBV19 to TRBJ2-3, with D perhaps matching TRBD2 (5 bases). Per germline, CDR1 LNHDA and CDR2 SQIVND (reference sequence). V was clipped by 0 bases and J by 0 bases, with 13 bases between them. The CDR3 runs 17 residues. The CDR3: CASSIEGRGLSTDTQYF. DNA for the CDR3: TGTGCCAGTAGTATAGAGGGAAGAGGGCTAAGCACAGATACGCAGTATTTT.

The gene calls are TRBV30 and TRBJ1-3; 7 bases line up with TRBD1. Germline CDR1 GTSNPN, CDR2 SVGIG (reference sequence). The CDR3 has 15 residues. Losses at the gene ends were 5 bases for V and 0 bases for J; bases not matched to a gene: 7. CDR3 nucleotides: TGTGCCTGGGGCCAGGGGGGTAACTCTGGAAACACCATATATTTT. The encoded protein is CAWGQGGNSGNTIYF. Full variable domain (remainder filled in from reference TRBV30 and TRBJ1-3): SQTIHQWPATLVQPVGSPLSLECTVEGTSNPNLYWYRQAAGRGLQLLFYSVGIGQISSEVPQNLSASRPQDRQFILSSKKLLLSDSGFYLCAWGQGGNSGNTIYFGEGSWLTVV.

The chain is built from TRBV28 and TRBJ2-7, with TRBD2 matching over 7 bases. The CDR3 runs 14 residues. Trimming cost V 3 bases and J 4 bases; bases outside gene matches: 6. From germline, CDR1 is MDHEN and CDR2 SYDVKM. The CDR3 region has the DNA TGTGCCAGCAGTTTTGGGGGGGAAGTATACGAGCAGTACTTC. Protein product: CASSFGGEVYEQYF.

CDR3 loop: CASSLFGVAGTDTQYF. CDR3 bases: TGTGCCAGCAGCTTATTTGGTGTGGCCGGCACAGATACGCAGTATTTT. V is TRBV7-3 and J is TRBJ2-3; D is unclear. V shed 2 bases and J shed 1 base, with 13 bases lying between them. The CDR3 sequence is 16 residues long. Germline CDR1 SGHTA, CDR2 FQGTGA.

The chain links TRBV7-6 to TRBJ2-7; 11 bases map to TRBD2. The CDR3 consists of 14 residues. In germline, CDR1 is SGHVS, CDR2 FNYEAQ. V gave up 8 bases and J gave up 0 bases; unmatched junction bases: 3. CDR3 nucleotide sequence: TGTGCCAGCTTGGGGACTAGCGGCTCCTACGAGCAGTACTTC. This encodes CASLGTSGSYEQYF.

V gene TRBV18 combines with J gene TRBJ2-3, with a tentative D call TRBD2 (5 bases). CDR1 is KGHSH and CDR2 is LQKENI in the germline V gene. V was pared by 6 bases and J by 2 bases, with 12 bases between. There are 14 residues in the CDR3. This chain's CDR3 is CASSPRENTDTQYF. In DNA form, the CDR3 reads TGTGCCAGCTCCCCTAGGGAGAACACAGATACGCAGTATTTT.

The genes are TRBV4-2 and TRBJ1-2; weak D call: TRBD1 (6 bases). Germline V gene data show CDR1 as LGHNA and CDR2 as YNFKEQ. The V end was cut by 0 bases, the J end by 5 bases, with 13 bases between. CDR3 size: 15 residues. CDR3: CASSQDKWQGYGYTF. The DNA for the CDR3 is TGTGCCAGCAGCCAAGATAAATGGCAGGGGTATGGCTACACCTTC.

The rearrangement uses TRBV27 and TRBJ1-4; D is possibly TRBD1 (6 bases). CDR1 is MNHEY, CDR2 SMNVEV, per germline (reference sequence). This CDR3 region has 15 residues. V dropped 6 bases and J dropped 2 bases, with 13 bases sitting between them. DNA for the CDR3: TGTGCCAGCAGGACCTCGACAGGCACTAATGAAAAACTGTTTTTT. Residues: CASRTSTGTNEKLFF.

The J gene is TRBJ2-2, the V gene TRBV5-4; D might be TRBD1 (6 bases). V shed 2 bases and J shed 3 bases, with 11 bases lying between them. The CDR3 is 15 residues long. Germline assignment: CDR1 SGHNT and CDR2 YYREEE (reference sequence). The chain's CDR3 is CASSFWTVHTGELFF. For the CDR3, the DNA is TGTGCCAGCAGCTTCTGGACAGTACACACCGGGGAGCTGTTTTTT.

The rearrangement links TRBV7-8 to TRBJ2-1; 8 bases match TRBD2. Germline CDR1 and CDR2: SGHVS and FQNEAQ. Unmatched junction bases numbered 25, after V lost 5 bases and J lost 4 bases. The CDR3 has 21 amino acids. The CDR3 loop reads CASSLPGGRSGSLAGYNEQFF. The CDR3, as DNA: TGTGCCAGCAGCCTCCCCGGGGGTAGAAGCGGGAGCCTCGCGGGGTACAATGAGCAGTTCTTC.

Written as DNA, the CDR3 is TGCGCCAGCAGCTTCAGGGTAGGCGAAAACACTGAAGCTTTCTTT. This encodes CASSFRVGENTEAFF. The chain recombines TRBV5-1 with TRBJ1-1; TRBD1 is a possible D gene (5 bases). V was cut by 2 bases and J by 2 bases, with 13 bases left in between. The CDR3 length is 15 residues. Germline V lookup: CDR1 SGHRS, CDR2 YFSETQ. Variable domain in full (rest from reference TRBV5-1 and TRBJ1-1): KAGVTQTPRYLIKTRGQQVTLSCSPISGHRSVSWYQQTPGQGLQFLFEYFSETQRNKGNFPGRFSGRQFSNSRSEMNVSTLELGDSALYLCASSFRVGENTEAFFGQGTRLTVV.

This chain links TRBV15 with TRBJ2-2, with 8 bases aligning to TRBD1. V shed 0 bases, J shed 3 bases, and the junction held 6 bases outside the gene matches. CDR1 is LNHNV and CDR2 is YYDKDF in the germline V gene (reference sequence). The CDR3 totals 17 residues. CDR3 coding DNA: TGTGCCACCAGCAGAGAACGGCCAGGGGGCTACACCGGGGAGCTGTTTTTT. Translation gives CATSRERPGGYTGELFF.

The chain joins TRBV27 to TRBJ2-7; 10 nucleotides agree with TRBD2. CDR3 length equals 14 residues. With V trimmed by 8 bases and J by 5 bases, 9 bases remained unmatched. Germline loops: CDR1 MNHEY, CDR2 SMNVEV (reference sequence). The CDR3 reads CASGAGGLLDEQYF. CDR3 DNA sequence: TGTGCCAGCGGAGCGGGAGGGCTATTGGACGAGCAGTACTTC.

The chain is built from TRBV27 and TRBJ2-1; TRBD1 aligns across 9 bases. V lost 4 bases and J lost 7; bases outside the gene matches: 5. The CDR3 consists of 14 residues. Germline-derived CDR1 and CDR2 are MNHEY and SMNVEV (reference sequence). The CDR3 loop is CASSSDRGGNEQFF. CDR3 DNA sequence: TGTGCCAGCAGTTCCGACAGGGGGGGGAATGAGCAGTTCTTC.

The chain is built from TRBV5-4 and TRBJ2-2, with 7 bases lining up with TRBD1. Per germline, CDR1 SGHNT and CDR2 YYREEE (reference sequence). CDR3 length equals 16 residues. Germline trimming cut 1 base from V and 2 bases from J; bases unmatched to any gene: 5. CDR3: CASSLFRGSNTGELFF. In nucleotides, the CDR3 is TGTGCCAGCAGCTTGTTCAGGGGGAGTAACACCGGGGAGCTGTTTTTT.

This chain links TRBV9 with TRBJ2-3; D unresolved. The CDR3 length is 14 residues. Germline V gives CDR1 SGDLS, CDR2 YYNGEE. The V end was cut by 0 bases, the J end by 2 bases, with 7 bases between. The CDR3: CASSVGQSTDTQYF. The CDR3 DNA sequence: TGTGCCAGCAGCGTAGGGCAGTCCACAGATACGCAGTATTTT.